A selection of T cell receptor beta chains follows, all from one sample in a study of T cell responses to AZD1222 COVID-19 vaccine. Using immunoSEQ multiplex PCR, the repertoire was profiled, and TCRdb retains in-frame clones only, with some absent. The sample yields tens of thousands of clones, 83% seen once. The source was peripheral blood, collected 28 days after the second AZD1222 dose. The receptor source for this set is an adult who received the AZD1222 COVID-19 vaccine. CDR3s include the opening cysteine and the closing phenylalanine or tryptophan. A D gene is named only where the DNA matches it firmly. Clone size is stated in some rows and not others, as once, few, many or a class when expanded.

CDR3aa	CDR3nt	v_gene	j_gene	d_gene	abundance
CASSPPQLGRASYEQYF	TGTGCCAGCAGCCCACCCCAACTCGGTAGGGCGAGCTACGAGCAGTACTTC	TRBV4-2	TRBJ2-7	NA	NA
CASSAGPSNTEAFF	TGCGCCAGCAGCGCGGGACCCTCAAACACTGAAGCTTTCTTT	TRBV5-1	TRBJ1-1	NA	few
CASRTTANYGYTF	TGTGCCAGCAGAACGACAGCTAACTATGGCTACACCTTC	TRBV12-3/TRBV12-4	TRBJ1-2	NA	NA
CASSQRTGQYNEQFF	TGTGCCAGCAGCCAGAGGACAGGGCAGTACAATGAGCAGTTCTTC	TRBV3-1/TRBV3-2	TRBJ2-1	TRBD1	NA
CASSLSGRGVNTEAFF	TGCGCCAGCAGCTTGTCGGGTCGAGGGGTGAACACTGAAGCTTTCTTT	TRBV5-1	TRBJ1-1	NA	NA
CASRETPNYGYTF	TGTGCCAGCAGAGAGACTCCTAACTATGGCTACACCTTC	TRBV6-5	TRBJ1-2	NA	NA
CASSYSSGQLGTQYF	TGTGCCAGCAGTTACTCTTCGGGACAGTTAGGGACCCAGTACTTC	TRBV6-5	TRBJ2-5	TRBD1	NA
CASSFGTSGSYEQYF	TGCGCCAGCAGCTTTGGGACTAGCGGATCCTACGAGCAGTACTTC	TRBV5-1	TRBJ2-7	TRBD2	NA
CASSIGPAASSYEQYF	TGTGCCAGTAGTATAGGCCCAGCGGCGAGCTCCTACGAGCAGTACTTC	TRBV19	TRBJ2-7	NA	NA
CATAKRDRVSNQPQHF	TGTGCCACCGCTAAGAGGGACAGGGTAAGCAATCAGCCCCAGCATTTT	TRBV24-1	TRBJ1-5	TRBD1	once
CASRKAGGDTDTQYF	TGTGCCAGCAGGAAAGCGGGGGGGGACACAGATACGCAGTATTTT	TRBV28	TRBJ2-3	TRBD2	NA
CASSPQGAGTYNEQFF	TGTGCCAGCAGCCCACAGGGGGCAGGGACTTACAATGAGCAGTTCTTC	TRBV14	TRBJ2-1	TRBD1	NA
CASSSTRGAGNTIYF	TGTGCCAGCAGTTCCACCAGGGGGGCAGGAAACACCATATATTTT	TRBV6-5	TRBJ1-3	TRBD1	few
CASSPRAGAITGELFF	TGTGCCAGCAGTCCCAGGGCGGGGGCGATCACCGGGGAGCTGTTTTTT	TRBV2	TRBJ2-2	NA	NA
CASSVAQDLGYSPLHF	TGTGCCAGCAGCGTAGCTCAGGACTTGGGGTATTCACCCCTCCACTTT	TRBV9	TRBJ1-6	NA	NA
CASSLNPGTEAFF	TGTGCCAGCAGCTTAAACCCGGGGACTGAAGCTTTCTTT	TRBV7-9	TRBJ1-1	NA	NA
CASSLVGQGGRDTIYF	TGTGCCAGCAGCTTAGTGGGTCAGGGTGGACGAGACACCATATATTTT	TRBV11-2	TRBJ1-3	NA	NA